This T cell receptor (beta chain) appears in the sequencing data of a study of blood T cell repertoires in COVID-19. Profiled with immunoSEQ multiplex PCR; TCRdb holds only in-frame clones, not every one. Here the sample spans more than 250,000 clones, around nine tenths being singletons. Germline V gene sequence: CDR1 KGHSH, CDR2 LQKENI. The trim removed 6 bases at V and 5 bases at J, leaving 6 bases unmatched. This CDR3 has 14 residues. This rearrangement joins TRBV18 to TRBJ2-5, with 10 bases matching TRBD1. Sequences were obtained from PBMCs or T cells enriched from blood (not recorded which). The TCR originated in a woman between 40 and 55 years old who had recovered from COVID-19. The CDR3 sequence: CASSPGQGFETQYF. The CDR3, as DNA: TGTGCCAGCTCGCCGGGACAGGGGTTTGAGACCCAGTACTTC.